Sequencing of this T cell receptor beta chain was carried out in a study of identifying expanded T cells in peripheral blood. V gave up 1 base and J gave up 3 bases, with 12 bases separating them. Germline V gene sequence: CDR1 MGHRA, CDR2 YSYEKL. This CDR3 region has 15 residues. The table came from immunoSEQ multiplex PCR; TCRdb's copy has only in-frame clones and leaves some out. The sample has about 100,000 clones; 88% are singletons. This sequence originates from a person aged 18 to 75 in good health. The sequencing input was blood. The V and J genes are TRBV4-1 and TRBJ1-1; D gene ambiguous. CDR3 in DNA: TGCGCCAGCAGCCAAGTCGGGTCGGGGTACACTGAAGCTTTCTTT. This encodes CASSQVGSGYTEAFF.